This T cell receptor (beta chain) was identified during a study of a mutant IDH1 vaccine in newly diagnosed glioma. Sequencing was performed with immunoSEQ multiplex PCR; in TCRdb, only in-frame clones are kept and a portion is missing. Among over 30,000 clones listed, 80% to 95% were seen once. The sample's time point: week 47, end of study. Topical imiquimod accompanied each vaccine dose, which consisted of 300 ug of mutant IDH1 20-mer peptide. This CDR3 region has 16 residues. The V gene lost 2 bases and the J gene lost 2 bases, with 15 bases spanning the gap. The germline V gene has CDR1 SGHAT and CDR2 FQDESV (reference sequence). Comments on this clone: Antigen unknown.

The chain employs TRBV11-1 and TRBJ1-1; TRBD1 might be the D (5 bases). Here the sequenced sample was PBMCs, taken from a glioma patient whose treatment included an IDH1 peptide vaccine. The receptor comes from a woman in her forties with glioma. The CDR3 here is CASSLRSEGHNTEAFF. CDR3 bases: TGTGCCAGCAGCTTAAGGTCCGAGGGGCACAACACTGAAGCTTTCTTT.